This T cell receptor (beta chain) is from a study of T-cell memory formation after mild COVID-19. As for the study in general: TCR clusters showed largely donor specificity. Overall study findings and caveats: For contracting clones, CD4+ ones sat mainly in CM and EM, CD8+ in EMRA.

TCRdb re-analysed the 5' RACE reads in MiXCR, keeping a single row per CDR3 protein. The sample lists about 340,000 distinct CDR3 sequences, 15% occurring once. V was clipped by 4 bases and J by 1 base, with 12 bases between them. This CDR3 is built from 15 residues. The germline V gene has CDR1 SGHTA and CDR2 FQGTGA. For this clonotype: What it recognizes is unknown.

The sample taken for sequencing was PBMCs or a T cell subset sorted from them (not recorded which). The clonotype originates from a man between 18 and 29 years old who had mild COVID-19 (a few samples of this study predate the infection). Cell type and time point are not known. This rearrangement joins TRBV7-3 to TRBJ2-3, with a weak D call TRBD2 (6 bases). In nucleotides, the CDR3 is TGTGCCAGCAGCTCCTCGTGGGGGGGCACAGATACGCAGTATTTT. It specifies CASSSSWGGTDTQYF.